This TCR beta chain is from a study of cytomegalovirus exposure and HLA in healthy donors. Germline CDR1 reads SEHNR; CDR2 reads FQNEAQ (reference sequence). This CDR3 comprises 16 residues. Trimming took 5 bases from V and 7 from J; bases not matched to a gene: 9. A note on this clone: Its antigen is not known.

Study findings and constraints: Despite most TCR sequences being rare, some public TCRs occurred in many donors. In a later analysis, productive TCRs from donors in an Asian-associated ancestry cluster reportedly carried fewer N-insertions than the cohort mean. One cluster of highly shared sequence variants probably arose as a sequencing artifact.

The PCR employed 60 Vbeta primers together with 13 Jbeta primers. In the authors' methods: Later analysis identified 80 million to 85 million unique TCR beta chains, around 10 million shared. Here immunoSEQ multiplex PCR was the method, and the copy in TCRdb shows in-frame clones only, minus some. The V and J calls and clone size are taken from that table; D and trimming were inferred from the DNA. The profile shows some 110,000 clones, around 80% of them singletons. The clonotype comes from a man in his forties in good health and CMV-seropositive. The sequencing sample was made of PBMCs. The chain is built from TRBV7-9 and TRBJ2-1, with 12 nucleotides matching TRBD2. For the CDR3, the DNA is TGTGCCAGCAGCCAACAACTAGCGGGAGGCCGGAATGAGCAGTTCTTC. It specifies CASSQQLAGGRNEQFF.